A selection of T cell receptor beta chains follows, all from one sample in a study of T cell repertoires in cytomegalovirus infection. In TCRdb, the reads were re-called with MiXCR into one record per CDR3 protein. Here the sample spans around 550,000 distinct CDR3 sequences, less than 30% being singletons. The source material was PBMCs. Receptors originate from a human donor in good health (CMV status not recorded). Some clones in this sample may be carry-over from other donors' samples. CDR3s include the opening cysteine and the closing phenylalanine or tryptophan. The D gene is left open where the match is weak. Expanded clones get a size class; other rows say once, few or many, or leave the size out.

CDR3 protein: CASSFTGTGDGYTF
CDR3 DNA: TGTGCCAGCAGTTTTACTGGGACAGGGGATGGCTACACCTTC
V gene: TRBV5-3
clone size: once
J gene: TRBJ1-2
D gene: TRBD1

CDR3 protein: CASSFSGQGLTGELFF
CDR3 DNA: TGTGCCAGCAGTTTTTCGGGACAGGGCCTCACCGGGGAGCTGTTTTTT
V gene: TRBV12-3/TRBV12-4
clone size: -
J gene: TRBJ2-2
D gene: TRBD1

CDR3 protein: CASSSDRAGYGYTF
CDR3 DNA: TGTGCCAGCAGCTCTGACAGGGCTGGCTATGGCTACACCTTC
V gene: TRBV7-2
clone size: many
J gene: TRBJ1-2
D gene: TRBD1

CDR3 protein: CSVEELFGTENYGYTF
CDR3 DNA: TGCAGCGTTGAAGAATTATTTGGGACAGAGAACTATGGCTACACCTTC
V gene: TRBV29-1
clone size: -
J gene: TRBJ1-2
D gene: TRBD1

CDR3 protein: CASSLLTGDYEQYF
CDR3 DNA: TGTGCCAGCAGCTTACTTACGGGTGACTACGAGCAGTACTTC
V gene: TRBV7-2
clone size: -
J gene: TRBJ2-7
D gene: -

CDR3 protein: CSAQLADPTDTQYF
CDR3 DNA: TGCAGTGCTCAGCTAGCGGACCCCACAGATACGCAGTATTTT
V gene: TRBV20-1
clone size: -
J gene: TRBJ2-3
D gene: TRBD2

CDR3 protein: CASRPTPQGGNYGYTF
CDR3 DNA: TGCGCCAGCAGACCCACACCACAGGGGGGGAACTATGGCTACACCTTC
V gene: TRBV4-1
clone size: few
J gene: TRBJ1-2
D gene: TRBD1

CDR3 protein: CASYRDPEAFF
CDR3 DNA: TGTGCCAGCTACAGGGACCCTGAAGCTTTCTTT
V gene: TRBV6-6
clone size: -
J gene: TRBJ1-1
D gene: -

CDR3 protein: CASSLWGTGELFF
CDR3 DNA: TGTGCCAGCAGCTTATGGGGGACCGGGGAGCTGTTTTTT
V gene: TRBV7-2
clone size: -
J gene: TRBJ2-2
D gene: -

CDR3 protein: CASSRTGTGVPNQPQHF
CDR3 DNA: TGTGCCAGCAGCAGGACCGGGACAGGGGTTCCCAATCAGCCCCAGCATTTT
V gene: TRBV7-2
clone size: many
J gene: TRBJ1-5
D gene: TRBD1

CDR3 protein: CASSVPASAGWETQYF
CDR3 DNA: TGTGCCAGCAGCGTCCCCGCCTCGGCGGGGTGGGAGACCCAGTACTTC
V gene: TRBV11-2
clone size: -
J gene: TRBJ2-5
D gene: -

CDR3 protein: CASSQFSARGPPYNEQFF
CDR3 DNA: TGCGCCAGCAGCCAATTTTCGGCGAGAGGGCCTCCCTACAATGAGCAGTTCTTC
V gene: TRBV4-1
clone size: -
J gene: TRBJ2-1
D gene: -

CDR3 protein: CASSSSGPDTQYF
CDR3 DNA: TGTGCCAGCAGCTCCTCGGGGCCAGATACGCAGTATTTT
V gene: TRBV7-2
clone size: few
J gene: TRBJ2-3
D gene: -

CDR3 protein: CASSQVYGGDYLMVQFEQFF
CDR3 DNA: TGCGCCAGCAGCCAAGTATATGGGGGGGACTACTTGATGGTACAATTTGAGCAGTTCTTC
V gene: TRBV4-3
clone size: -
J gene: TRBJ2-1
D gene: TRBD2

CDR3 protein: CSVENPASYNEQFF
CDR3 DNA: TGCAGCGTTGAAAACCCCGCTTCCTACAATGAGCAGTTCTTC
V gene: TRBV29-1
clone size: few
J gene: TRBJ2-1
D gene: -

CDR3 protein: CATVEPGANVLTF
CDR3 DNA: TGTGCCACCGTAGAGCCTGGGGCCAACGTCCTGACTTTC
V gene: TRBV10-3
clone size: -
J gene: TRBJ2-6
D gene: -

CDR3 protein: CASSPEVQREISYEQYF
CDR3 DNA: TGTGCCAGCAGCCCCGAAGTCCAGCGGGAGATTTCCTACGAGCAGTACTTC
V gene: TRBV7-8
clone size: many
J gene: TRBJ2-7
D gene: TRBD2

CDR3 protein: CASHWTGDVRQYF
CDR3 DNA: TGTGCCAGCCATTGGACAGGGGATGTGAGGCAGTACTTC
V gene: TRBV6-2/TRBV6-3
clone size: -
J gene: TRBJ2-7
D gene: TRBD1

CDR3 protein: CASSLGMDAQPQHF
CDR3 DNA: TGTGCCAGCAGCTTAGGCATGGACGCCCAGCCCCAGCATTTT
V gene: TRBV7-2
clone size: many
J gene: TRBJ1-5
D gene: -

CDR3 protein: CSASSDYGYTF
CDR3 DNA: TGCAGTGCTAGCTCAGACTATGGCTACACCTTC
V gene: TRBV20-1
clone size: -
J gene: TRBJ1-2
D gene: -

CDR3 protein: CASSPQAGVSGELFF
CDR3 DNA: TGTGCCAGCAGCCCCCAAGCAGGGGTGAGCGGGGAGCTGTTTTTT
V gene: TRBV12-3/TRBV12-4
clone size: -
J gene: TRBJ2-2
D gene: -

CDR3 protein: CASSRGEKRSDTQYF
CDR3 DNA: TGTGCCAGCAGCCGTGGCGAAAAGAGGTCAGATACGCAGTATTTT
V gene: TRBV5-6
clone size: -
J gene: TRBJ2-3
D gene: -

CDR3 protein: CASSWTAQETQYF
CDR3 DNA: TGTGCCAGCAGCTGGACAGCGCAAGAGACCCAGTACTTC
V gene: TRBV7-1
clone size: -
J gene: TRBJ2-5
D gene: -

CDR3 protein: CASSFAGRGTNTEAFF
CDR3 DNA: TGCGCCAGCAGCTTCGCCGGACGGGGAACGAACACTGAAGCTTTCTTT
V gene: TRBV4-1
clone size: -
J gene: TRBJ1-1
D gene: -

CDR3 protein: CASSLTGTAFSGANVLTF
CDR3 DNA: TGTGCCAGCAGCTTAACCGGGACAGCCTTCTCTGGGGCCAACGTCCTGACTTTC
V gene: TRBV7-3
clone size: many
J gene: TRBJ2-6
D gene: TRBD1

CDR3 protein: CSAPRTSGSGEQYF
CDR3 DNA: TGCAGTGCTCCGAGGACTAGCGGGAGTGGCGAGCAGTACTTC
V gene: TRBV20-1
clone size: -
J gene: TRBJ2-7
D gene: TRBD2

CDR3 protein: CASSLKATGELFF
CDR3 DNA: TGTGCCAGCAGCTTAAAAGCCACCGGGGAGCTGTTTTTT
V gene: TRBV11-1
clone size: many
J gene: TRBJ2-2
D gene: -

CDR3 protein: CAISEGLYSGANVLTF
CDR3 DNA: TGTGCCATCAGTGAGGGTTTGTACTCTGGGGCCAACGTCCTGACTTTC
V gene: TRBV10-3
clone size: few
J gene: TRBJ2-6
D gene: -

CDR3 protein: CASSQVRDHEQFF
CDR3 DNA: TGTGCCAGCAGCCAAGTTCGGGACCATGAGCAGTTCTTC
V gene: TRBV14
clone size: -
J gene: TRBJ2-1
D gene: -

CDR3 protein: CASRVDRVLNTEAFF
CDR3 DNA: TGTGCCAGCAGAGTTGACAGGGTTTTGAACACTGAAGCTTTCTTT
V gene: TRBV7-8
clone size: few
J gene: TRBJ1-1
D gene: TRBD1

CDR3 protein: CASSETGGSDTQYF
CDR3 DNA: TGTGCCAGCAGTGAGACAGGGGGCTCAGATACGCAGTATTTT
V gene: TRBV6-4
clone size: -
J gene: TRBJ2-3
D gene: TRBD1